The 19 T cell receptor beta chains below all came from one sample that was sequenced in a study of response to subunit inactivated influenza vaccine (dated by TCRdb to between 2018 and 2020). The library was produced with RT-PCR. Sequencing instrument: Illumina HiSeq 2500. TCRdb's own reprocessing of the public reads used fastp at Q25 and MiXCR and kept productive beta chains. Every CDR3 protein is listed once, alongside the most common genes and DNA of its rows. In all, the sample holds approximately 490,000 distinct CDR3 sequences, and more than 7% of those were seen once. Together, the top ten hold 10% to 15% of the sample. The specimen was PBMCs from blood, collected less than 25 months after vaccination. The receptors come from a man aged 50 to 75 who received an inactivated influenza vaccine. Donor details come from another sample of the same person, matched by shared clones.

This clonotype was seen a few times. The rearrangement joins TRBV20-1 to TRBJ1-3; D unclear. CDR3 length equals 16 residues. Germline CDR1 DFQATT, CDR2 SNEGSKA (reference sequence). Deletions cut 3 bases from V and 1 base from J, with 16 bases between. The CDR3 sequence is CSARDSAGGSGNTIYF. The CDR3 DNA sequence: TGCAGTGCTAGGGACTCGGCGGGAGGGTCTGGAAACACCATATATTTT.

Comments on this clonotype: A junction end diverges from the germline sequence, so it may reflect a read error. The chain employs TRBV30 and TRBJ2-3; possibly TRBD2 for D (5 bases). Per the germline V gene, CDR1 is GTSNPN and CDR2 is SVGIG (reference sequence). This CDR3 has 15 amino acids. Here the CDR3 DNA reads TGTGCCTGGGGTGTACGGATTAGCGGCACAGATACGCAGTATTTT. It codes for CAWGVRISGTDTQYF.

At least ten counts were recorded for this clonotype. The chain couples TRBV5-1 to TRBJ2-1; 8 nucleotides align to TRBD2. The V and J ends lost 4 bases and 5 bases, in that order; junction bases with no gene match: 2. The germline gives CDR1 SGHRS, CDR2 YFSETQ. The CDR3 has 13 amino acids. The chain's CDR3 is CASSNSGDNEQFF. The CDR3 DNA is TGCGCCAGCAGCAATAGCGGGGACAATGAGCAGTTCTTC.

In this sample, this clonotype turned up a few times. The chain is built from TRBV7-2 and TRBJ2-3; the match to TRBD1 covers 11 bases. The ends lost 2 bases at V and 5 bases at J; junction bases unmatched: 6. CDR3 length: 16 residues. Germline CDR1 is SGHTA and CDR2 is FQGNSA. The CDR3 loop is CASSLKDRGHVDTQYF. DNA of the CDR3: TGTGCCAGCAGCTTAAAGGACAGGGGGCACGTAGATACGCAGTATTTT.

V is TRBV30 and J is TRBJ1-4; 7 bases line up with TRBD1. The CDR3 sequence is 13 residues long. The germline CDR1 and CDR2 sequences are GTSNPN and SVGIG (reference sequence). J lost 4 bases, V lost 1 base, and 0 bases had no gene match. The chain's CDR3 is CAWSGQGNEKLFF. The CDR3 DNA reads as TGTGCCTGGAGTGGACAGGGTAATGAAAAACTGTTTTTT.

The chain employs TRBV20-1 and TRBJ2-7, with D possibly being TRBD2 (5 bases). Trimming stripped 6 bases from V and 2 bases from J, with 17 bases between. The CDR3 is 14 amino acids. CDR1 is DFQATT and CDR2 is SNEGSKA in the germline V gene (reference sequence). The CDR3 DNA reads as TGCAGTGCCCGATTTCCAAGCGGTGCCTACGAGCAGTACTTC. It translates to CSARFPSGAYEQYF.

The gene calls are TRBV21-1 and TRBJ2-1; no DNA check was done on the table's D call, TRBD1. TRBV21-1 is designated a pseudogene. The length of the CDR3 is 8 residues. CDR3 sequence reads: CASPPQFF. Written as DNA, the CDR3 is TGTGCCAGTCCCCCCCAGTTCTTC.

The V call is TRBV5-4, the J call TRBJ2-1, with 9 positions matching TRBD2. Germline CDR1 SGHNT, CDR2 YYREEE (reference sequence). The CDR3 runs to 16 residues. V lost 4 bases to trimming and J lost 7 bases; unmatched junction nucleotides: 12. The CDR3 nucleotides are TGTGCCAGCAGCCGTCTTGCGGGAGGGCCGAGGAATGAGCAGTTCTTC. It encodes CASSRLAGGPRNEQFF.

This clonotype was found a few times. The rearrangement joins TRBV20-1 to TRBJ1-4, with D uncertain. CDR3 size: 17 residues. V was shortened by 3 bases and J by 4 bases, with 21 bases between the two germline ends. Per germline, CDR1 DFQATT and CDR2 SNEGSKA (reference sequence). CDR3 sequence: CSARYPSYRVDNEKLFF. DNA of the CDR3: TGCAGTGCTAGGTACCCTTCGTATCGGGTCGATAATGAAAAACTGTTTTTT.

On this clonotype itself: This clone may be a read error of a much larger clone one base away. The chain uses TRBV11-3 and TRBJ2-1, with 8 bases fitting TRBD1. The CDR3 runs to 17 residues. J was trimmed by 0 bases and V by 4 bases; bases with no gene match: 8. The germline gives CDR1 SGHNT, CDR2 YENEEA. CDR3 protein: CASSSSGGLSSYNEQFF. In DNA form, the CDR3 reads TGTGCCAGCAGCTCATCAGGGGGCTTGAGCTCCTACAATGAGCAGTTCTTC.

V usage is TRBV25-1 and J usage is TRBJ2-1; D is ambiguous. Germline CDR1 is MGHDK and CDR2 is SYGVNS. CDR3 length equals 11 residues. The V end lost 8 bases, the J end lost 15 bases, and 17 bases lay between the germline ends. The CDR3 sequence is CASANMGLWFF. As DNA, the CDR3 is TGTGCCAGCGCAAATATGGGGTTATGGTTCTTC.

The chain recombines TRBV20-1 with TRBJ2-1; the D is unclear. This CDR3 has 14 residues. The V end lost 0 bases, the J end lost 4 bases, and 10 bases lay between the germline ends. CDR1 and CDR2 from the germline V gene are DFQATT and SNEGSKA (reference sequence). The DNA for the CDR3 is TGCAGTGCTAGAGATCTCGGTCGTTACAATGAGCAGTTCTTC. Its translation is CSARDLGRYNEQFF.

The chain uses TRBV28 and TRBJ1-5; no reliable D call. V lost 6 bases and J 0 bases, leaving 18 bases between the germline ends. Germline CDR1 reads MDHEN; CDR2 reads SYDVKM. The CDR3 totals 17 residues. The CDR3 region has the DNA TGTGCCAGCAGCATCTTCCCGGGGTACGATAGCAATCAGCCCCAGCATTTT. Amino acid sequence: CASSIFPGYDSNQPQHF.

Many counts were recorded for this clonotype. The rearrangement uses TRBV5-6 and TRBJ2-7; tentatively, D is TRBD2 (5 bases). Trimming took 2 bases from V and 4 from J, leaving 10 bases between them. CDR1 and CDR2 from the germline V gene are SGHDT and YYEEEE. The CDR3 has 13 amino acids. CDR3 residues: CASSFGVGYEQYF. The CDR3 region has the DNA TGTGCCAGCAGCTTCGGGGTTGGGTACGAGCAGTACTTC.

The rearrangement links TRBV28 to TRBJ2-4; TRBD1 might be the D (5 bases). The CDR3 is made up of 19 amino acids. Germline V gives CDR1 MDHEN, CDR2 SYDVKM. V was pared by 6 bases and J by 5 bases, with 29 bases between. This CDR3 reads CASSPGAWTLTTLENIQYF. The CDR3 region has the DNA TGTGCCAGCAGCCCTGGGGCGTGGACACTCACGACACTGGAAAACATTCAGTACTTC.

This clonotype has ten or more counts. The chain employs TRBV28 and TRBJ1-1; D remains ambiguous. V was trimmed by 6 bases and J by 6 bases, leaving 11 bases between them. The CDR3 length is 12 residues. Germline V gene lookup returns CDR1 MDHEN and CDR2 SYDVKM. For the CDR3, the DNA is TGTGCCAGCAGCGCGGGAGTCCCTGAAGCTTTCTTT. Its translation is CASSAGVPEAFF.

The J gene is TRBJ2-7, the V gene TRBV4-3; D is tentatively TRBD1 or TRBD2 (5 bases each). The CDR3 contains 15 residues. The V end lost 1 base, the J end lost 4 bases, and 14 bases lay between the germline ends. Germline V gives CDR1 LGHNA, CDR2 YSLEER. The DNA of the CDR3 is TGCGCCAGCAGCCAAGCCCCCGGGGCAAAATACGAGCAGTACTTC. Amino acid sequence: CASSQAPGAKYEQYF.

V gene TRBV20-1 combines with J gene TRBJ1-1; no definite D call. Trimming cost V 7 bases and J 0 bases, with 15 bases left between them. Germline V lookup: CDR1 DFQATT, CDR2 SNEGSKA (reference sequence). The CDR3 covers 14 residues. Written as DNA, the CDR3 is TGCAGTGTCGGAAACGGGCTCATGAACACTGAAGCTTTCTTT. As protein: CSVGNGLMNTEAFF.

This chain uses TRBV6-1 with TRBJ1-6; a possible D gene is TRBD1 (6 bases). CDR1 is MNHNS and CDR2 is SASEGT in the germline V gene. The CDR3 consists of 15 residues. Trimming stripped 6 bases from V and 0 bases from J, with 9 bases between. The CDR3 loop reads CASRDSSSYNSPLHF. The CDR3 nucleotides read TGTGCCAGCAGGGACAGCAGCTCCTATAATTCACCCCTCCACTTT.